A single sample is the source of the 25 T cell receptor beta chains below, sequenced in a study of T cells in localized non-small cell lung cancer. Profiled with immunoSEQ multiplex PCR; TCRdb holds only in-frame clones, not every one. The sample holds approximately 25,000 clones, around 91% seen once. The starting material was peripheral blood, obtained before any cancer treatment. The receptors come from a woman aged 40-69 years with stage I lung adenocarcinoma.

The V call is TRBV30, the J call TRBJ1-2; unclear D gene. The germline gives CDR1 GTSNPN, CDR2 SVGIG (reference sequence). The CDR3 spans 11 residues. Trimming shortened V by 4 bases and J by 4 bases, and 7 bases separated the two germline ends. CDR3 nucleotides: TGTGCCTGGACTCGGCTCTATGGCTACACCTTC. It translates to CAWTRLYGYTF. Variable domain in full (rest from reference TRBV30 and TRBJ1-2): SQTIHQWPATLVQPVGSPLSLECTVEGTSNPNLYWYRQAAGRGLQLLFYSVGIGQISSEVPQNLSASRPQDRQFILSSKKLLLSDSGFYLCAWTRLYGYTFGSGTRLTVV.

This chain connects TRBV19 to TRBJ1-3; D is unresolved. The CDR3 has 15 amino acids. V was shortened by 8 bases and J by 0 bases, with 14 bases between the two germline ends. Germline assignment: CDR1 LNHDA and CDR2 SQIVND (reference sequence). CDR3 residues: CASVKVLTSGNTIYF. The CDR3 region has the DNA TGTGCCAGTGTTAAGGTCTTAACCTCTGGAAACACCATATATTTT. The entire variable domain, with the rest obtained from reference TRBV19 and TRBJ1-3, is as follows: DGGITQSPKYLFRKEGQNVTLSCEQNLNHDAMYWYRQDPGQGLRLIYYSQIVNDFQKGDIAEGYSVSREKKESFPLTVTSAQKNPTAFYLCASVKVLTSGNTIYFGEGSWLTVV.

The V call is TRBV29-1, the J call TRBJ1-4; 9 positions agree with TRBD1. V was clipped by 4 bases and J by 7 bases; unmatched bases: 7. CDR1 SQVTM and CDR2 ANQGSEA come from the germline V gene. The CDR3 spans 14 residues. CDR3 DNA sequence: TGCAGCGTTGTGTTCGACAGGGGGTCTGAAAAACTGTTTTTT. Its translation is CSVVFDRGSEKLFF.

J is TRBJ2-3 and V is TRBV5-4, with 13 bases identical to TRBD2. V shed 5 bases, J shed 2 bases, and the junction held 5 bases outside the gene matches. The length of the CDR3 is 16 residues. The germline gives CDR1 SGHNT, CDR2 YYREEE (reference sequence). Written as DNA, the CDR3 is TGTGCCAGCAGTTCACTAGCGGGAGGGCCCACAGATACGCAGTATTTT. As protein: CASSSLAGGPTDTQYF.

The chain uses TRBV6-1 and TRBJ1-5; 8 bases are shared with TRBD1. This CDR3 has 15 amino acids. Germline values: CDR1 MNHNS, CDR2 SASEGT. The ends lost 0 bases at V and 7 bases at J; junction bases unmatched: 5. CDR3 protein: CASSEADRDDQPQHF. The CDR3 region has the DNA TGTGCCAGCAGTGAAGCGGACAGGGATGACCAGCCCCAGCATTTT.

The chain recombines TRBV9 with TRBJ2-1; no clear D. CDR1 is SGDLS, CDR2 YYNGEE, per germline. The CDR3 consists of 13 residues. Trimming removed 0 bases from V and 12 bases from J, with 13 bases in between. The CDR3 DNA sequence: TGTGCCAGCAGCGTAGGTTTGAAAGCCCGGCAGTTCTTC. As protein: CASSVGLKARQFF. Looking up the rest from reference TRBV9 and TRBJ2-1 gives the full variable domain: DSGVTQTPKHLITATGQRVTLRCSPRSGDLSVYWYQQSLDQGLQFLIQYYNGEERAKGNILERFSAQQFPDLHSELNLSSLELGDSALYFCASSVGLKARQFFGPGTRLTVL.

The chain carries TRBV5-4 and TRBJ1-1; D perhaps matches TRBD1 (5 bases). Germline V gives CDR1 SGHNT, CDR2 YYREEE (reference sequence). Between the trimmed V and J ends, which lost 0 bases and 0 bases, there was a span of 9 bases. CDR3 length: 15 residues. CDR3 nucleotide sequence: TGTGCCAGCAGCTTGGGTGTGGGGGTGAACACTGAAGCTTTCTTT. It is translated as CASSLGVGVNTEAFF.

The chain is built from TRBV7-9 and TRBJ2-7; 7 bases match TRBD2. Trimming removed 8 bases from V and 4 bases from J; junction bases left unmatched: 5. The CDR3 sequence is 12 residues long. CDR1 is SEHNR and CDR2 is FQNEAQ in the germline V gene (reference sequence). Written as DNA, the CDR3 is TGTGCCAGCGGCCGGGGGGTATACGAGCAGTACTTC. It specifies CASGRGVYEQYF.

This clone was detected only once. V and J are TRBV9 and TRBJ2-1, with 12 bases aligning to TRBD2. V lost 2 bases and J lost 9; bases outside the gene matches: 9. The germline gives CDR1 SGDLS, CDR2 YYNGEE. This CDR3 contains 16 residues. Here the CDR3 reads CASSVSSGRAEGEQFF. The DNA for the CDR3 is TGTGCCAGCAGCGTCTCTAGCGGGAGGGCCGAGGGTGAGCAGTTCTTC.

The chain carries TRBV4-2 and TRBJ1-1, with a weak D call TRBD1 (6 bases). This CDR3 is built from 15 residues. Germline values: CDR1 LGHNA, CDR2 YNFKEQ. The V gene lost 3 bases and the J gene lost 1 base, with 12 bases spanning the gap. Here the CDR3 reads CASSHPGHPNTEAFF. The CDR3 DNA follows: TGTGCCAGCAGCCATCCGGGACATCCGAACACTGAAGCTTTCTTT.

There are a few counts of this clone. The J gene is TRBJ1-4, the V gene TRBV30, with TRBD1 matching over 9 bases. Germline V gene lookup returns CDR1 GTSNPN and CDR2 SVGIG (reference sequence). V shed 3 bases, J shed 3 bases, and the junction held 14 bases outside the gene matches. The CDR3 is 18 residues long. The CDR3 spells CAWRSAQGAGLANEKLFF. CDR3 nucleotide sequence: TGTGCCTGGAGATCGGCACAGGGGGCAGGTTTAGCTAATGAAAAACTGTTTTTT.

This chain joins TRBV5-4 and TRBJ1-6; 8 positions match TRBD1. The germline V gene encodes CDR1 SGHNT and CDR2 YYREEE (reference sequence). V dropped 1 base and J dropped 10; count of bases not matched to a gene: 4. This CDR3 has 14 amino acids. The CDR3 DNA reads TGTGCCAGCAGCTTGCAGGGGGCAGAGTCACCCCTCCACTTT. Amino acids: CASSLQGAESPLHF.

The chain couples TRBV5-1 to TRBJ2-2, with D tentatively TRBD2 (6 bases). The V gene's germline CDR1 is SGHRS and CDR2 YFSETQ. There are 16 residues in the CDR3. The V and J ends lost 5 bases and 1 base respectively, with 15 bases between them. This CDR3 is CASRPLGGLNTGELFF. The CDR3 DNA reads as TGCGCCAGCAGGCCCCTCGGGGGACTGAACACCGGGGAGCTGTTTTTT. Based on the CDR3 plus reference TRBV5-1 and TRBJ2-2, the full variable domain is KAGVTQTPRYLIKTRGQQVTLSCSPISGHRSVSWYQQTPGQGLQFLFEYFSETQRNKGNFPGRFSGRQFSNSRSEMNVSTLELGDSALYLCASRPLGGLNTGELFFGEGSRLTVL.

This clone was counted once. The genes are TRBV9 and TRBJ1-2, with D unresolved. CDR3 size: 15 residues. The V end was cut by 0 bases, the J end by 8 bases, with 17 bases between. Germline lookup yields CDR1 SGDLS and CDR2 YYNGEE. The DNA for the CDR3 is TGTGCCAGCAGCGTAGGTCACAGAAATACTTGGGGCTACACCTTC. Protein sequence: CASSVGHRNTWGYTF.

The chain combines TRBV18 with TRBJ2-5; the D is unclear. Trimming took 3 bases from V and 4 from J, leaving 18 bases between them. Per the germline V gene, CDR1 is KGHSH and CDR2 is LQKENI. The CDR3 has 16 amino acids. CDR3 nucleotide sequence: TGTGCCAGCTCACCCTTGGCAGGACCGTCGGGAGAGACCCAGTACTTC. This codes for CASSPLAGPSGETQYF.

The chain has TRBV21-1 and TRBJ2-7; the DNA was not used to check the table's D call, TRBD2. TRBV21-1 counts as a pseudogene. The CDR3 runs 13 residues. The CDR3 DNA reads TGTGCCAGCAGCCCGACTAGAACCTACGAGCAGTACTTC. This sequence encodes CASSPTRTYEQYF.

The chain carries TRBV5-6 and TRBJ1-1, with unresolved D. V shed 1 base and J shed 0 bases, with 10 bases lying between them. The CDR3 extends over 15 amino acids. The germline gives CDR1 SGHDT, CDR2 YYEEEE. The CDR3 here is CASSLIGPMNTEAFF. The CDR3 nucleotides are TGTGCCAGCAGCTTGATTGGACCCATGAACACTGAAGCTTTCTTT.

This chain links TRBV11-2 with TRBJ1-1, with 7 bases fitting TRBD1. The V and J ends lost 6 bases and 0 bases, in that order; junction bases with no gene match: 7. Per the germline V gene, CDR1 is SGHAT and CDR2 is FQNNGV. The CDR3 runs to 15 residues. CDR3 protein: CASRRDRTMNTEAFF. The CDR3 DNA is TGTGCCAGCAGGCGGGACAGAACTATGAACACTGAAGCTTTCTTT.

This sequence joins TRBV2 and TRBJ1-4; D might be TRBD1 (6 bases). The CDR3 length is 15 residues. V lost 5 bases to trimming and J lost 1 base, with 11 bases between them. CDR1 and CDR2 from the germline V gene are SNHLY and FYNNEI. The CDR3 region is CASSSDRRTNEKLFF. CDR3 in DNA: TGTGCCAGCAGTTCAGACAGGAGAACTAATGAAAAACTGTTTTTT. Complete variable domain (other parts from reference TRBV2 and TRBJ1-4): EPEVTQTPSHQVTQMGQEVILRCVPISNHLYFYWYRQILGQKVEFLVSFYNNEISEKSEIFDDQFSVERPDGSNFTLKIRSTKLEDSAMYFCASSSDRRTNEKLFFGSGTQLSVL.

This chain uses TRBV5-1 with TRBJ2-7; D is ambiguous. The CDR3 consists of 15 residues. The germline V and J ends were trimmed by 0 bases and 1 base, with 11 bases remaining between them. The germline CDR1 and CDR2 sequences are SGHRS and YFSETQ. The CDR3 coding sequence is TGCGCCAGCAGCTTGGGGCAGAGGAATTCCTACGAGCAGTACTTC. Translation gives CASSLGQRNSYEQYF.

The chain couples TRBV6-5 to TRBJ2-7; no firm D call. The CDR3 runs 15 residues. Per germline, CDR1 MNHEY and CDR2 SVGAGI. Trimming left V 5 bases short and J 2 bases short, with 16 bases between. CDR3 nucleotides: TGTGCCAGCAGTATCTCCGGCATCAGCCCCTACGAGCAGTACTTC. Residues: CASSISGISPYEQYF.

This chain uses TRBV6-5 with TRBJ1-1; no firm D call. The V gene's germline CDR1 is MNHEY and CDR2 SVGAGI. The CDR3 is made up of 14 amino acids. V gave up 0 bases and J gave up 3 bases, with 8 bases separating them. CDR3 in amino acids: CASSYSQGYTEAFF. As DNA, the CDR3 is TGTGCCAGCAGTTACTCACAAGGGTACACTGAAGCTTTCTTT.

This clone came up a few times. The chain carries TRBV6-4 and TRBJ2-6, with a tentative D call TRBD1 (6 bases). The CDR3 extends over 15 amino acids. Germline-derived CDR1 and CDR2 are MRHNA and SNTAGT. Trimming took off 0 bases at V and 3 bases at J, with 6 bases between the two ends. The DNA for the CDR3 is TGTGCCAGCAGTGACTCGACAGGTGGGGCCAACGTCCTGACTTTC. Protein product: CASSDSTGGANVLTF.

The genes are TRBV10-3 and TRBJ1-2; D might be TRBD1 (5 bases). This CDR3 region has 13 residues. Trimming cost V 6 bases and J 3 bases, with 11 bases left between them. Germline CDR1 ENHRY, CDR2 SYGVKD. The CDR3 sequence: CAIRRGQDYGYTF. CDR3 nucleotide sequence: TGTGCCATCAGGAGGGGTCAGGACTATGGCTACACCTTC.

This clone appeared once. V gene TRBV7-7 combines with J gene TRBJ2-3; 8 positions match TRBD2. The germline CDR1 and CDR2 sequences are SSHAT and FNYEAQ (reference sequence). V was pared by 5 bases and J by 6 bases, with 10 bases of the junction left unmatched. This CDR3 is built from 15 residues. The CDR3 nucleotides are TGTGCCAGCAGCCCCACGACTAGCGAAACTGATACGCAGTATTTT. As protein: CASSPTTSETDTQYF. Using reference TRBV7-7 and TRBJ2-3 for the parts outside the CDR3, the full variable domain is GAGVSQSPRYKVTKRGQDVTLRCDPISSHATLYWYQQALGQGPEFLTYFNYEAQPDKSGLPSDRFSAERPEGSISTLTIQRTEQRDSAMYRCASSPTTSETDTQYFGPGTRLTVL.